This T cell receptor beta chain was recorded in a study of T cell repertoires in cytomegalovirus infection. TCRdb reprocessed the reads via MiXCR and lists one record per CDR3 protein. Counted here are fewer than 400,000 distinct CDR3 sequences, 15% to 20% occurring once; the ten biggest clones make up approximately 8%. The CDR3 length is 14 residues. Germline CDR1 LGHNA, CDR2 YNFKEQ. The V end lost 1 base, the J end lost 4 bases, and 10 bases lay between the germline ends. This clonotype turned up a few times. Sequencing was performed on PBMCs. The V call is TRBV4-2, the J call TRBJ1-1; D is unclear. The receptor was derived from a human donor in good health (CMV status not recorded). Some clones in this sample may be carry-over from other donors' samples. For the CDR3, the DNA is TGTGCCAGCAGCCAAGCCGATGGAAGCACTGAAGCTTTCTTT. Protein sequence: CASSQADGSTEAFF.